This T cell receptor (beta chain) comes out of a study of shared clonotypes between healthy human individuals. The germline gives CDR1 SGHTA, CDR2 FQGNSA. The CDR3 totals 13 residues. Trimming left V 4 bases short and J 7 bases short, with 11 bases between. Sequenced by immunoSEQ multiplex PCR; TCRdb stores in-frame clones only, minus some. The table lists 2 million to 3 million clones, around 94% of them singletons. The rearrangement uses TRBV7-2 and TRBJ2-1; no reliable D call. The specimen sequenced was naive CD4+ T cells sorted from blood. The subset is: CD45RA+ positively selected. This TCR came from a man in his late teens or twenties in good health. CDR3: CASSSSHSNEQFF. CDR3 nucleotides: TGTGCCAGCAGCTCCTCCCATTCGAATGAGCAGTTCTTC.